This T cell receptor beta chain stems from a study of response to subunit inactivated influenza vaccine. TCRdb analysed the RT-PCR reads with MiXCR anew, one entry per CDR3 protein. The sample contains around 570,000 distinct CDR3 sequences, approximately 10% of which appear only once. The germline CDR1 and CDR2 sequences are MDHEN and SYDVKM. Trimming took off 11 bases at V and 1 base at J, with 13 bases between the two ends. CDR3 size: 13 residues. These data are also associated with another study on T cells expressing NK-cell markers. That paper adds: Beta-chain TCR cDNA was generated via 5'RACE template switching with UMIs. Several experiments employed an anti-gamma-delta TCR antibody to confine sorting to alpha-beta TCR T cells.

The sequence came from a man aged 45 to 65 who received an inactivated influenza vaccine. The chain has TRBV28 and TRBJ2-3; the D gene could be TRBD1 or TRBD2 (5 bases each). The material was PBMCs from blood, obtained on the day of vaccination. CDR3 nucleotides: TGTGCCGGCCGGGACGGGGGCACAGATACGCAGTATTTT. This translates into CAGRDGGTDTQYF.